This T cell receptor beta chain was recovered during a study of T cells during gluten challenge in celiac disease (dated by TCRdb to 2016 to 2017). Context from the whole study: Blood was collected at baseline, day 6 and day 14 of the challenge, and duodenal biopsies at baseline and day 14. On the Illumina MiSeq, single-cell libraries were sequenced paired-end 250 bp and bulk libraries were sequenced paired-end 300 bp.

This clonotype is termed large (0.1 to 1%). No per-base quality is available; no much larger clone lies one base away. Broader findings and caveats from the paper: Across roughly 7 patients, roughly 12-45% of single-cell TCR-alpha/beta clonotypes at the latest time point were also present at baseline; bulk data gave about 51-55%. Gluten-specific T cells in the circulation reached a peak on day 6, and the day-6 repertoire appeared to be made up largely of expanded preexisting memory clonotypes. Only a couple of patients with many gluten-specific T cells had their challenge samples analyzed by bulk sequencing. On day 6, circulating gluten-specific T cells had a lower sample-corrected Shannon diversity, showing that clonal expansion increased.

For blood cells, the gate was set on tetramer-binding CD4+ effector-memory gut-homing T cells, defined as CD3+, CD45RA-, CD62L- and integrin beta7+, with lineage markers excluded. Treated celiac disease patients on a gluten-free diet underwent a 14-day oral dietary gluten challenge to study recall of gluten-specific T cells. Sorting was done on an Aria II cell sorter as single cells, plus in bulk whenever tetramer-positive cells were relatively numerous. Before staining, peripheral blood mononuclear cells were isolated using Ficoll density gradient centrifugation and then cryopreserved. Before tetramer-binding CD4+ T cells were sorted, thawed cells were stained with a pool of PE-conjugated HLA-DQ:gluten tetramers that present immunodominant gluten epitopes. Blood samples underwent tetramer-based enrichment after HLA-DQ:gluten tetramer staining. Library preparation employed 5' RACE. Instrument on record: Illumina MiSeq. Bulk TCR libraries were prepared with a modified SMART protocol. The study's own analysis went as follows. Reads were preprocessed with selected pRESTO steps, and V, D, J genes and CDR3 junctions were assigned with IMGT/HighV-QUEST. A bulk sequence was kept only when the sequence appeared in at least two replicates with 10 or more cumulative reads. In samples containing more than 20 cells, repertoire diversity was estimated using a Shannon index corrected for undersampling. The public sequencing data were trimmed at Q25 with fastp and processed into clonotypes with MiXCR by TCRdb, which kept only in-frame beta chains. Rows are unified per CDR3 protein, each entry keeping the most common DNA and genes. It is TCRdb's table, rather than the study itself, that gives the V and J calls and clone size. The sample includes approximately 200 distinct CDR3 sequences, with about 10% observed a single time. The ten largest clones capture about three fifths of the sample.

The receptor was isolated from a male donor with celiac disease. Sequenced here: gluten-specific CD4+ T cells sorted from blood using tetramers, sampled at baseline or on day 6, 14 or 28 of gluten challenge (not recorded which).

The sequenced DNA: TGTGCCAGCAGCCATCAGAACCTGGTAGCGGGGGTTGATACGCAGTATTTT. The resulting protein is CASSHQNLVAGVDTQYF. The receptor chain draws on TRBV14 and TRBJ2-3; 9 middle bases align to TRBD2. CDR3 length: 17 amino acids, cysteine to phenylalanine. The retained sequence is limited to the CDR3, 51 bases, with the frame set at the first base. Unmatched junction bases come to 13, with V trimmed by 3 bases and J by 6 bases. CDR1 SGHDN and CDR2 FVKESK were looked up in the germline V gene.